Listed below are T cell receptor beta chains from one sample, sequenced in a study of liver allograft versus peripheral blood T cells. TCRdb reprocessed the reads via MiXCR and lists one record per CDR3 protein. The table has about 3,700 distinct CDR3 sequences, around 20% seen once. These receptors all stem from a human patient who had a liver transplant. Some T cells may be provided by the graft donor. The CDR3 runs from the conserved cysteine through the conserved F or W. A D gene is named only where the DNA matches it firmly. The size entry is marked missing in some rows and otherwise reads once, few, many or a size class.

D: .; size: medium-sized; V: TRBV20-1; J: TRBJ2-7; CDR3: CSGAQGSEYEQYF; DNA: TGCAGTGGAGCGCAGGGGTCGGAGTACGAGCAGTACTTC
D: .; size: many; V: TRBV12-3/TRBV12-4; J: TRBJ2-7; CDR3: CASTTGYDEQYF; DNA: TGTGCCAGCACCACAGGGTACGACGAGCAGTACTTC
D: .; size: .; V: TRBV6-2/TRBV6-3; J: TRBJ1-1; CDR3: CASSYIGNTEAFF; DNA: TGTGCCAGCAGTTACATTGGGAACACTGAAGCTTTCTTT
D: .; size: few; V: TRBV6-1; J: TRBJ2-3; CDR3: CASSDLGGAKDTQYF; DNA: TGTGCCAGCAGTGACCTGGGCGGGGCTAAGGATACGCAGTATTTT
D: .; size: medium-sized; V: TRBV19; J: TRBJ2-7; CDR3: CASSTSGRSYEQYF; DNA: TGTGCCAGTAGTACCTCGGGCAGGTCCTACGAGCAGTACTTC
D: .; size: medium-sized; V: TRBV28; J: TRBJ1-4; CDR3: CASSLLRGKLFF; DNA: TGTGCCAGCAGTTTACTTCGGGGAAAACTGTTTTTT
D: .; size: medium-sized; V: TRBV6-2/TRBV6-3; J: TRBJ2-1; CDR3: CASSPAKYGRGNEQFF; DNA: TGTGCCAGCAGCCCCGCCAAGTACGGGCGGGGAAATGAGCAGTTCTTC
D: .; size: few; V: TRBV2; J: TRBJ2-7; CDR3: CASSGTAGYEQYF; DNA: TGTGCCAGCAGCGGAACTGCAGGGTACGAGCAGTACTTC
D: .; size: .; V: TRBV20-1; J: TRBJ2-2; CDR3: CSGHTGELFF; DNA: TGCAGTGGCCACACCGGGGAGCTGTTTTTT
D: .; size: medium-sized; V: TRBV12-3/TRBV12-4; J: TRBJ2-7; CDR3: CASSSGYEQYF; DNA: TGTGCCAGCAGTTCCGGCTACGAGCAGTACTTC
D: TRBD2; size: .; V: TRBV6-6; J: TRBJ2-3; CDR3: CASSYSGSGETTDTQYF; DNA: TGTGCCAGCAGTTACTCGGGTAGCGGGGAAACCACAGATACGCAGTATTTT
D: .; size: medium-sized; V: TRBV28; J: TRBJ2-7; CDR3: CASSLSEDTNYEQYF; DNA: TGTGCCAGCAGTTTAAGTGAGGACACCAACTACGAGCAGTACTTC
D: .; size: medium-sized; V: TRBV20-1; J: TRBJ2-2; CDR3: CSARSRGLDTGELFF; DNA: TGCAGTGCTAGAAGCCGGGGCTTGGACACCGGGGAGCTGTTTTTT
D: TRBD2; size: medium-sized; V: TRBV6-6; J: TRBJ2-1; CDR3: CASSYLAGGEYNEQFF; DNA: TGTGCCAGCAGCTATTTAGCGGGGGGGGAATACAATGAGCAGTTCTTC
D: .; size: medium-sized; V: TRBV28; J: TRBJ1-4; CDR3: CASSFTSEKLFF; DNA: TGTGCCAGCAGTTTTACGAGTGAAAAACTGTTTTTT
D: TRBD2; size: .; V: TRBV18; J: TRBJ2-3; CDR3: CASSPTSGSPDTQYF; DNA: TGTGCCAGCTCACCGACTAGCGGGAGTCCAGATACGCAGTATTTT
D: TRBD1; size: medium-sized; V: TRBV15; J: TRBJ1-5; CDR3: CATSSGTGLSQPQHF; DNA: TGTGCCACCAGCAGCGGGACAGGGTTGAGTCAGCCCCAGCATTTT
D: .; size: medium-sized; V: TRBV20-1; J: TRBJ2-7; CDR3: CSAREAGEATEQYF; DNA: TGCAGTGCTAGAGAGGCAGGGGAAGCTACAGAGCAGTACTTC
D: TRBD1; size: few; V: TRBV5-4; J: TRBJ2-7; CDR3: CASSGKEQGAREYEQYF; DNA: TGTGCCAGCAGCGGGAAAGAACAGGGGGCGCGGGAATACGAGCAGTACTTC
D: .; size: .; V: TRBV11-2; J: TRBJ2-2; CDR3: CASSLDGSWTGELFF; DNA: TGTGCCAGCAGCTTAGATGGGAGCTGGACCGGGGAGCTGTTTTTT
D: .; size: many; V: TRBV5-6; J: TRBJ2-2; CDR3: CASSSLGIDGELFF; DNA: TGTGCCAGCAGCTCCCTGGGGATCGACGGGGAGCTGTTTTTT
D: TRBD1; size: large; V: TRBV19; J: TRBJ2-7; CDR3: CASRGQGGHEQYF; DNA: TGTGCCAGTAGAGGACAGGGTGGCCACGAGCAGTACTTC